Following are 22 T cell receptor beta chains from one sample sequenced in a study of siplizumab effects on memory and regulatory T cells. TCRdb keeps only in-frame clones here, not all; method: immunoSEQ multiplex PCR. The sample comprises roughly 110,000 clones, 85% to 95% of which are singletons, and about 0.16% rests with the top ten. The sequencing input was non-Treg CD4+ T cells sorted from blood. These receptors all stem from a human donor in good health.

This sequence joins TRBV4-1 and TRBJ1-4; D is possibly TRBD1 (6 bases). Germline V CDR1 and CDR2: MGHRA, YSYEKL. This CDR3 spans 18 amino acids. V was clipped by 1 base and J by 0 bases, with 15 bases between them. The CDR3 region has the DNA TGCGCCAGCAGCCAAGGCCTAACACAGGGCACAACTAATGAAAAACTGTTTTTT. Encoded protein: CASSQGLTQGTTNEKLFF.

This rearrangement joins TRBV19 to TRBJ1-5; D possibly corresponds to TRBD1 (5 bases). Trimming took off 6 bases at V and 0 bases at J, with 12 bases between the two ends. Germline V lookup: CDR1 LNHDA, CDR2 SQIVND (reference sequence). This CDR3 spans 15 amino acids. The CDR3 reads CASRRGEYSNQPQHF. CDR3 DNA: TGTGCCAGTAGGAGGGGAGAGTATAGCAATCAGCCCCAGCATTTT. The variable domain in full, completed from reference TRBV19 and TRBJ1-5, reads DGGITQSPKYLFRKEGQNVTLSCEQNLNHDAMYWYRQDPGQGLRLIYYSQIVNDFQKGDIAEGYSVSREKKESFPLTVTSAQKNPTAFYLCASRRGEYSNQPQHFGDGTRLSIL.

The V and J genes are TRBV9 and TRBJ2-7; TRBD1 matches 10 bases. The junction had 5 bases not matched to a gene; V was cut back by 3 bases and J by 2 bases. CDR3 length equals 15 residues. The V gene's germline CDR1 is SGDLS and CDR2 YYNGEE. The CDR3 region is CASSARDRGTYEQYF. CDR3 nucleotide sequence: TGTGCCAGCAGCGCCCGGGACAGGGGAACCTACGAGCAGTACTTC.

In its sample, this clone was seen once. The V gene is TRBV19, the J gene TRBJ1-6; the match to TRBD1 covers 9 bases. The CDR3 has 18 amino acids. With 9 bases clipped from V and 0 bases from J, the junction kept 12 bases outside the gene matches. From germline, CDR1 is LNHDA and CDR2 SQIVND (reference sequence). CDR3 coding DNA: TGTGCCAGCAGCTACTCCGGGACAGGGTTCTCCTATAATTCACCCCTCCACTTT. Translation: CASSYSGTGFSYNSPLHF.

The V gene is TRBV19, the J gene TRBJ1-6, with unresolved D. V was pared by 8 bases and J by 10 bases, with 21 bases between. Germline assignment: CDR1 LNHDA and CDR2 SQIVND (reference sequence). The CDR3 is 15 amino acids. Here the CDR3 reads CASGKGEAAGSPLHF. CDR3 DNA sequence: TGTGCCAGTGGAAAGGGAGAGGCAGCGGGGTCACCCCTCCACTTT.

The V gene is TRBV4-1, the J gene TRBJ1-1; TRBD1 might be the D (5 bases). The V and J ends lost 0 bases and 4 bases respectively, with 12 bases between them. The germline V gene encodes CDR1 MGHRA and CDR2 YSYEKL. The length of the CDR3 is 15 residues. DNA of the CDR3: TGCGCCAGCAGCCAAGATGGGGGGTTCGGCACTGAAGCTTTCTTT. Protein product: CASSQDGGFGTEAFF.

V is TRBV19 and J is TRBJ2-2; 9 nucleotides match TRBD2. This CDR3 has 19 amino acids. V shed 7 bases and J 6 bases; nucleotides not matched to a gene: 21. CDR1 is LNHDA, CDR2 SQIVND, per germline (reference sequence). The CDR3 is CASTLRASGVIKRSGELFF. As DNA, the CDR3 is TGTGCCAGTACCCTAAGGGCTAGCGGGGTTATCAAGCGTTCCGGGGAGCTGTTTTTT.

The V gene is TRBV19, the J gene TRBJ1-3; D is unresolved. Trimming took 4 bases from V and 0 from J, leaving 13 bases between them. This CDR3 spans 16 amino acids. Per the germline V gene, CDR1 is LNHDA and CDR2 is SQIVND (reference sequence). In nucleotides, the CDR3 is TGTGCCAGTAGTAACCTCGCCCCGGGCTCTGGAAACACCATATATTTT. Amino acids: CASSNLAPGSGNTIYF. Full variable domain (remainder filled in from reference TRBV19 and TRBJ1-3): DGGITQSPKYLFRKEGQNVTLSCEQNLNHDAMYWYRQDPGQGLRLIYYSQIVNDFQKGDIAEGYSVSREKKESFPLTVTSAQKNPTAFYLCASSNLAPGSGNTIYFGEGSWLTVV.

A few counts support this clone. V is TRBV2 and J is TRBJ1-2, with D perhaps matching TRBD1 (6 bases). The V gene's germline CDR1 is SNHLY and CDR2 FYNNEI. V shed 3 bases and J shed 4 bases, with 9 bases lying between them. The CDR3 spans 13 residues. CDR3 in DNA: TGTGCCAGCAGTGACAGGGGTACCTATGGCTACACCTTC. This codes for CASSDRGTYGYTF.

The V and J genes are TRBV6-1 and TRBJ2-7; 7 nucleotides align to TRBD1. The V gene's germline CDR1 is MNHNS and CDR2 SASEGT. J gave up 2 bases and V 6 bases, and 10 bases lay outside the gene matches. The CDR3 extends over 15 amino acids. In DNA form, the CDR3 reads TGTGCCAGCAGACCGGGACAGATACTTACCTACGAGCAGTACTTC. Translated, it gives CASRPGQILTYEQYF.

The chain couples TRBV5-4 to TRBJ2-3; 8 bases agree with TRBD2. Germline CDR1 is SGHNT and CDR2 is YYREEE (reference sequence). The CDR3 has 17 amino acids. The trim removed 0 bases at V and 2 bases at J, leaving 8 bases unmatched. The CDR3 DNA follows: TGTGCCAGCAGCTTGGGGAGGCGGGGGGTCCCCACAGATACGCAGTATTTT. Protein product: CASSLGRRGVPTDTQYF.

This chain joins TRBV5-1 and TRBJ2-3; 8 bases align to TRBD2. The V segment lost 0 bases and the J segment 0 bases; nucleotides outside the gene matches: 3. This CDR3 comprises 16 residues. The germline V gene encodes CDR1 SGHRS and CDR2 YFSETQ. The CDR3, as DNA: TGCGCCAGCAGCTTGGGTAGCGGGGCAAGCACAGATACGCAGTATTTT. It yields the protein CASSLGSGASTDTQYF.

This sequence joins TRBV7-2 and TRBJ2-5, with TRBD1 identical over 8 bases. Germline trimming cut 6 bases from V and 5 bases from J; bases unmatched to any gene: 8. Germline V gene lookup returns CDR1 SGHTA and CDR2 FQGNSA. The CDR3 length is 14 residues. The CDR3 is CASRRSGGSETQYF. CDR3 bases: TGTGCCAGCAGGAGATCAGGGGGCAGTGAGACCCAGTACTTC.

The chain joins TRBV7-2 to TRBJ2-7, with 7 bases fitting TRBD1. The ends lost 4 bases at V and 2 bases at J; junction bases unmatched: 8. CDR3 length: 15 residues. CDR1 and CDR2 from the germline V gene are SGHTA and FQGNSA. CDR3: CASSYTGTDAYEQYF. CDR3 DNA sequence: TGTGCCAGCAGCTACACCGGGACAGACGCCTACGAGCAGTACTTC. Full variable domain (outside the CDR3, taken from reference TRBV7-2 and TRBJ2-7): GAGVSQSPSNKVTEKGKDVELRCDPISGHTALYWYRQSLGQGLEFLIYFQGNSAPDKSGLPSDRFSAERTGGSVSTLTIQRTQQEDSAVYLCASSYTGTDAYEQYFGPGTRLTVT.

For the CDR3, the DNA is TGTGCCAGCAGCCACCGGGACAGGGCTTATTTGTTAAACTACGAGCAGTACTTC. Translation: CASSHRDRAYLLNYEQYF. The chain employs TRBV21-1 and TRBJ2-7; the table's D gene call, TRBD1, was not cross checked with the DNA. TRBV21-1 is a pseudogene locus. This CDR3 has 18 residues.

The rearrangement joins TRBV7-3 to TRBJ2-2, with D possibly matching TRBD2 (5 bases). V lost 2 bases, J lost 5 bases, and 6 bases lay in between. The CDR3 has 13 amino acids. Looked up from germline, CDR1 is SGHTA and CDR2 is FQGTGA. This CDR3 is CASSLRGTGELFF. CDR3 nucleotides: TGTGCCAGCAGCTTACGAGGGACCGGGGAGCTGTTTTTT.

The chain has TRBV5-1 and TRBJ2-5, with D perhaps TRBD1 (7 bases). CDR3 length: 15 residues. CDR1 SGHRS and CDR2 YFSETQ come from the germline V gene. V dropped 5 bases and J dropped 3 bases, with 17 bases sitting between them. The CDR3 here is CASSQGGRTEETQYF. The CDR3 DNA reads as TGCGCCAGCAGTCAGGGGGGACGGACTGAAGAGACCCAGTACTTC.

The chain is built from TRBV20-1 and TRBJ2-3; D is unresolved. This CDR3 is 11 amino acids long. Germline V gene data show CDR1 as DFQATT and CDR2 as SNEGSKA (reference sequence). The CDR3 DNA reads TGCAGCTTTAGCCGTTCAGATACGCAGTATTTT. It specifies CSFSRSDTQYF.

The chain employs TRBV2 and TRBJ2-7; D is possibly TRBD1 (5 bases). V lost 3 bases and J 3 bases, leaving 12 bases between the germline ends. CDR3 length equals 14 residues. The germline CDR1 and CDR2 sequences are SNHLY and FYNNEI. Here the CDR3 DNA reads TGTGCCAGCAGTGAGCAGGGCGCGTACTACGAGCAGTACTTC. Translated, it gives CASSEQGAYYEQYF.

The rearrangement joins TRBV7-9 to TRBJ2-7; TRBD1 agrees at 8 bases. This CDR3 has 16 amino acids. CDR1 is SEHNR and CDR2 is FQNEAQ in the germline V gene (reference sequence). Trimming at V came to 0 bases and at J to 7 bases, leaving 11 bases not matched to a gene. The CDR3 bases are TGTGCCAGCAGCTTAGCGTTTTCGACAGGGGTTCTTGAGCAGTACTTC. It translates to CASSLAFSTGVLEQYF. The full variable domain, in which reference TRBV7-9 and TRBJ2-7 provide the parts outside the CDR3, is DTGVSQNPRHKITKRGQNVTFRCDPISEHNRLYWYRQTLGQGPEFLTYFQNEAQLEKSRLLSDRFSAERPKGSFSTLEIQRTEQGDSAMYLCASSLAFSTGVLEQYFGPGTRLTVT.

The J gene is TRBJ1-6, the V gene TRBV15, with 7 bases identical to TRBD1. Germline V gene data show CDR1 as LNHNV and CDR2 as YYDKDF (reference sequence). The CDR3 loop spans 14 amino acids. Trimming cost V 5 bases and J 8 bases; bases outside gene matches: 6. CDR3 loop: CATSLLGTDSPLHF. CDR3 nucleotides: TGTGCCACCAGCCTATTGGGGACAGATTCACCCCTCCACTTT.

V gene TRBV5-4 combines with J gene TRBJ1-6, with D possibly being TRBD1 (5 bases). The germline V gene has CDR1 SGHNT and CDR2 YYREEE (reference sequence). This CDR3 has 16 residues. The V gene lost 3 bases and the J gene lost 7 bases, with 17 bases spanning the gap. The DNA of the CDR3 is TGTGCCAGCAGCTACGGGGCCCGTCAGTTCAATTCACCCCTCCACTTT. This codes for CASSYGARQFNSPLHF.